This TCR beta chain derives from a study of T cells in Graves' hyperthyroidism and ophthalmopathy. Germline values: CDR1 ENHRY, CDR2 SYGVKD. The V gene end was trimmed by 5 bases and the J gene end by 2 bases; junction bases not matched to a gene: 3. CDR3 size: 16 residues. TCR beta CDR3 regions were amplified from RNA. HTBI primers were the set used in a first-round RT-PCR of the TCR CDR3. MiXCR, applied by TCRdb to the multiplex PCR reads, yields one record per CDR3 protein. The table lists some 770,000 distinct CDR3 sequences, around 15% of them singletons. Among the patients, aged 18 to 65, hyperthyroidism was newly diagnosed and had lasted under 2 months. More than 9.5 ml fresh peripheral blood yielded the PBMCs. As to this clonotype: Its specificity is not known.

Findings and caveats of the study: Blood shared most expanded thyroid clonotypes above 0.001.

This TCR was sampled from a young man with Graves' hyperthyroidism. Sequencing was carried out using blood. The J gene is TRBJ2-6, the V gene TRBV10-3; 10 bases match TRBD1. The CDR3 here is CAISRQGATGANVLTF. CDR3 sequence (DNA): TGTGCCATCAGTAGACAGGGGGCCACTGGGGCCAACGTCCTGACTTTC.